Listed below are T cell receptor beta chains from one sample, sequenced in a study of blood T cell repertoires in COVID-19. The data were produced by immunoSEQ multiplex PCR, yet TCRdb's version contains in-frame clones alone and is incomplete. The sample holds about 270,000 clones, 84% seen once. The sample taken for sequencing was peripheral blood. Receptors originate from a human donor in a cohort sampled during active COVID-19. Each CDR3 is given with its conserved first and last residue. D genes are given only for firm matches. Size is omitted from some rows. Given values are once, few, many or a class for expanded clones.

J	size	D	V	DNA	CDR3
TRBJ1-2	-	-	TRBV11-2	TGTGCCAGCAGCTTAGAGGGGCGCTATGGCTACACCTTC	CASSLEGRYGYTF
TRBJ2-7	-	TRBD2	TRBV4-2	TGTGCCAGCAGCCAAGATCTGCGGGGGGGATACGAGCAGTACTTC	CASSQDLRGGYEQYF
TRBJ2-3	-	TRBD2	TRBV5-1	TGCGCCAGCAGCGCCACTAGCGGGAACAAGGATACGCAGTATTTT	CASSATSGNKDTQYF
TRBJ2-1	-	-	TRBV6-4	TGTGCCAGCAGTGTCTTGGGGGAGGCCGGAGGAGAGCAGTTCTTC	CASSVLGEAGGEQFF
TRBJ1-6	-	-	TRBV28	TGTGCCAGCAGTTTATTTTCCGGTCTGAGCTCCTATAATTCACCCCTCCACTTT	CASSLFSGLSSYNSPLHF
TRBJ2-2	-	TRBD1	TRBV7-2	TGTGCCAGCAGCTTCAACAGGGGCCGGGAGCTGTTTTTT	CASSFNRGRELFF
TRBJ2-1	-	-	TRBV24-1	TGTGCCACCAGTGATGATGGACAGAAAAGGGAGCAGTTCTTC	CATSDDGQKREQFF
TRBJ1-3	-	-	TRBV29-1	TGCAGCGGCACTTCTGGAAACACCATATATTTT	CSGTSGNTIYF
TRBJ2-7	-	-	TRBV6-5	TGTGCCAGCAATAAACAGGGTTACGAGCAGTACTTC	CASNKQGYEQYF
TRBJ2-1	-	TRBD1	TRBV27	TGTGCCAGCCTCGGATCGGACAGGGGGTTTTACAATGAGCAGTTCTTC	CASLGSDRGFYNEQFF
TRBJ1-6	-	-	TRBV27	TGTGCCAGCAGTTTAAGGATGCAGGGTTCACCCCTCCACTTT	CASSLRMQGSPLHF
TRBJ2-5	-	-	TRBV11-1	TGTGCCAGCAGCAATACCCTTGGGGCGGAGACCCAGTACTTC	CASSNTLGAETQYF
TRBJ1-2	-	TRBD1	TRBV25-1	TGTGCCAGCAGCCCCAGGACAGGGGACGGCTATGGCTACACCTTC	CASSPRTGDGYGYTF
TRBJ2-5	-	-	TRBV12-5	TGTGCTAGTGGTTTGGTCTTAGGGGCGACCCAAGAGACCCAGTACTTC	CASGLVLGATQETQYF
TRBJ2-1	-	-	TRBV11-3	TGTGCCAGCAGCTTGGGGAGCTCCTACAATGAGCAGTTCTTC	CASSLGSSYNEQFF
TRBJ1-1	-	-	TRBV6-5	TGTGCCAGCATCAACGGAGGGGCGAGTGAAGCTTTCTTT	CASINGGASEAFF
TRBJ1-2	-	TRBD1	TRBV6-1	TGTGCCAGCAGTGAAGAACAGGGGGATGGCTACACCTTC	CASSEEQGDGYTF
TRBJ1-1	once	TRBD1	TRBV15	TGTGCCACCAGCAGAGGTGAACAGGGGTCTGAAGCTTTCTTT	CATSRGEQGSEAFF
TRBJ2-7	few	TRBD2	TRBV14	TGTGCCAGCAGCCTTGGCGGGGGAACGGAGCAGTACTTC	CASSLGGGTEQYF
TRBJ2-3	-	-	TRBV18	TGTGCCAGCTCACCTGCACGAGCGGTCACAGATACGCAGTATTTT	CASSPARAVTDTQYF
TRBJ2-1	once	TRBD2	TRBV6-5	TGTGCCAGCAGTAGAGAGGGAGGGCGGGTCCTTGAGCAGTTCTTC	CASSREGGRVLEQFF
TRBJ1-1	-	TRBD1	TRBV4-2	TGTGCCAGCAGCCAACCAGGACAGGACAACACTGAAGCTTTCTTT	CASSQPGQDNTEAFF
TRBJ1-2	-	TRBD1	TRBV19	TGTGCCAGTAGTATAGATCTAACAGGGGGCTCTTCCGGCTACACCTTC	CASSIDLTGGSSGYTF
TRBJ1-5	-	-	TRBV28	TGTGCCAGCACCCTAGTGATTAAGAATCAGCCCCAGCATTTT	CASTLVIKNQPQHF
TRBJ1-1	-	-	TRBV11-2	TGTGCCAGCAGCTTAGTGGGAGTGGGGAGGAACACTGAAGCTTTCTTT	CASSLVGVGRNTEAFF
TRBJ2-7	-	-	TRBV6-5	TGTGCCAGCAGTTATGAACACGCAAGCGAGCAGTACTTC	CASSYEHASEQYF
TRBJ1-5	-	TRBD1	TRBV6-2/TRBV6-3	TGTGCCAGCAGCCGGGACAGAGCCGTATATAGCAATCAGCCCCAGCATTTT	CASSRDRAVYSNQPQHF
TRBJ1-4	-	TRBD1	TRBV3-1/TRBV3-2	TGTGCCAGCAGCCAAGCTGGGACAGGGGCCAGAAAACTGTTTTTT	CASSQAGTGARKLFF
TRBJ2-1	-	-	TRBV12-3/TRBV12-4	TGTGCCAGCAGGCCTCCAGCCTACAATGAGCAGTTCTTC	CASRPPAYNEQFF
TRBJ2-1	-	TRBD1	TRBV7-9	TGTGCCAGCAGCCTGCAGACAGGGGTCGTTGAGCAGTTCTTC	CASSLQTGVVEQFF
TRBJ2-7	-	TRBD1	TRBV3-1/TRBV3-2	TGTGCCAGCAGCCGGACAGGGGGCTCCTACGAGCAGTACTTC	CASSRTGGSYEQYF
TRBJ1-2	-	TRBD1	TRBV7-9	TGTGCCAGCAGCTCGCGGACAGGGAGTGCCCATGGCTACACCTTC	CASSSRTGSAHGYTF
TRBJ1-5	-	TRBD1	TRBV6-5	TGTGCCAGCAGCGGGACAGGGAACAATCAGCCCCAGCATTTT	CASSGTGNNQPQHF
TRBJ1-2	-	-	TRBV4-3	TGCGCCAGCAGCCAAGAGGGCACAGCCTATGGCTACACCTTC	CASSQEGTAYGYTF
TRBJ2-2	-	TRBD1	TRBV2	TGTGCCAGCAAATTCGGGACAGGGGTGATAGAGACCGGGGAGCTGTTTTTT	CASKFGTGVIETGELFF
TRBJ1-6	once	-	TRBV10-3	TGTGCCATCAGTGATTGGGGGGATAGGTCACCCCTCCACTTT	CAISDWGDRSPLHF
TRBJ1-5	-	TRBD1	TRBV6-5	TGTGCCAGCAGACCAGGGACAGCAAATCAGCCCCAGCATTTT	CASRPGTANQPQHF
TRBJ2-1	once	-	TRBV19	TGTGCCAGTAGCCTCCGGACGGGGTTGAATGAGCAGTTCTTC	CASSLRTGLNEQFF
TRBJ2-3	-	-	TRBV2	TGTGCCAGCAGCGGGTGGGATACGCAGTATTTT	CASSGWDTQYF
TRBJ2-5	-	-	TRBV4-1	TGCGCCAGCAGCCAAAATACTCTACCCCAAGAGACCCAGTACTTC	CASSQNTLPQETQYF
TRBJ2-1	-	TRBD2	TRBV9	TGTGCCAGCAGCGGGACTAGCGGGGTGGACAATGAGCAGTTCTTC	CASSGTSGVDNEQFF
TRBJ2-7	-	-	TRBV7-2	TGTGCCAGCAGATCACCCCCAGGAGAGCAGTACTTC	CASRSPPGEQYF
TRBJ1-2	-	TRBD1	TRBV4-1	TGCGCCAGCAGCCAAGAGACAGGGGGCGGCTATGGCTACACCTTC	CASSQETGGGYGYTF
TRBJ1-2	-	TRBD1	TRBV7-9	TGTGCCAGCAGCGCCCAGGACAGGGGAGTCTATGGCTACACCTTC	CASSAQDRGVYGYTF
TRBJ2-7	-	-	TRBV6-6	TGTGCCAGCAGTTACCTCTCGCGAGGGTCCTACGAGCAGTACTTC	CASSYLSRGSYEQYF
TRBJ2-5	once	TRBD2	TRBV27	TGTGCCAGCAGTTTATTCGGGACTAGCCCCAACCCGGGCCAAGAGACCCAGTACTTC	CASSLFGTSPNPGQETQYF
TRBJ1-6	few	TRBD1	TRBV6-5	TGTGCCAGCAATCCGGGACAGGGTCATCCACCCCTCCACTTT	CASNPGQGHPPLHF
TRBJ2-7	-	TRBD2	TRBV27	TGTGCCAGCAGGAGCGGGGGTACGAAGCAGTACTTC	CASRSGGTKQYF
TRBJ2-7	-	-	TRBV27	TGTGCCAGCAGTTTGGTCCCGGGCGGGTACGAGCAGTACTTC	CASSLVPGGYEQYF
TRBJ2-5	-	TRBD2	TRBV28	TGTGCCAGCAGTCCTCGACTAGCGGGGAGGACCCAGTACTTC	CASSPRLAGRTQYF
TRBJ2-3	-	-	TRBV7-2	TGTGCCAGCGGGTTCGTCCGGGACTTAGAAGATACGCAGTATTTT	CASGFVRDLEDTQYF